This TCR beta chain emerged from a study of identical twins. The CDR3 length is 18 residues. Germline V CDR1 and CDR2: MNHEY, SMNVEV (reference sequence). After removal of 7 bases from V and 5 bases from J, the junction contained 16 bases not matched to a gene. Using its own MiXCR run on the 5' RACE reads, TCRdb lists one record per CDR3 protein. Among some 560,000 distinct CDR3 sequences listed, approximately 9.6% were seen once. These same records also appear under a second study, on yellow fever vaccine responses in identical twins.

The chain carries TRBV27 and TRBJ1-5, with 11 bases lining up with TRBD1. This clonotype originated in a woman aged 18-35 years in good health. Sequencing was carried out using PBMCs. The CDR3 nucleotides are TGTGCCAGCACCACATACGAATGGGGGACAGGGGGGTATCAGCCCCAGCATTTT. It codes for CASTTYEWGTGGYQPQHF.